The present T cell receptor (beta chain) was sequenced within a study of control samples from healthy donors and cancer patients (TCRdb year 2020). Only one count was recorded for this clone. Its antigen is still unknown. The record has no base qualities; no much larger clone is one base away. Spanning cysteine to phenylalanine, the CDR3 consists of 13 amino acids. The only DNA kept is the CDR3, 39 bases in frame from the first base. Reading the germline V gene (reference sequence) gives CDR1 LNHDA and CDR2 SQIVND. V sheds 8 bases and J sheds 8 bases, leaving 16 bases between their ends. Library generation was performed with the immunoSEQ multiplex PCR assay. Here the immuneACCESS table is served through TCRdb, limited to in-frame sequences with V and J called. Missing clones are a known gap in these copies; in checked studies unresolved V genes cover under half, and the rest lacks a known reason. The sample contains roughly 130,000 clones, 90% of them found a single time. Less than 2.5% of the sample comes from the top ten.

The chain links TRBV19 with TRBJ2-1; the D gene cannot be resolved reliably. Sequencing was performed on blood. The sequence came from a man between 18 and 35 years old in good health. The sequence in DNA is TGTGCCAGTGCCCAACGGATGGGCGATGAGCAGTTCTTC. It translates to CASAQRMGDEQFF.